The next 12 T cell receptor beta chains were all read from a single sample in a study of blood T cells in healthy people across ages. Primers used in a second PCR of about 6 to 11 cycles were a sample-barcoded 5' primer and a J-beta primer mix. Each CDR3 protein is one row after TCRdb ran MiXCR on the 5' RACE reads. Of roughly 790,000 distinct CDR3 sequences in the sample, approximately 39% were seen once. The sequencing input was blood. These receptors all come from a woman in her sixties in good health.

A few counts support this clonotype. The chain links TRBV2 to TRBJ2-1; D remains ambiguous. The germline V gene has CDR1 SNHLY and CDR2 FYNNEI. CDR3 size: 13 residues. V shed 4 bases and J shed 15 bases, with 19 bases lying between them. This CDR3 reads CASSAGEARSWFF. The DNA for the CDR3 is TGTGCCAGCAGTGCCGGCGAGGCTCGGAGTTGGTTCTTC.

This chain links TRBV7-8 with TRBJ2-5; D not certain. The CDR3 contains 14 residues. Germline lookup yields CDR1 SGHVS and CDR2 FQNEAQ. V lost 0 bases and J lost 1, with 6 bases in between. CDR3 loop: CASSLAALQETQYF. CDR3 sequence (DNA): TGTGCCAGCAGCTTAGCTGCCCTCCAAGAGACCCAGTACTTC.

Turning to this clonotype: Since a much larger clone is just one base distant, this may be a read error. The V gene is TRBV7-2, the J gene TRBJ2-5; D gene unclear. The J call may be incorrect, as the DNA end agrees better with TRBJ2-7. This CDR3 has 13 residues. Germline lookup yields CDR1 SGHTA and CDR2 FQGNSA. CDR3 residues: CASSSHSASEQYF. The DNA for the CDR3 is TGTGCCAGCAGCTCGCACTCGGCCTCCGAGCAGTACTTC.

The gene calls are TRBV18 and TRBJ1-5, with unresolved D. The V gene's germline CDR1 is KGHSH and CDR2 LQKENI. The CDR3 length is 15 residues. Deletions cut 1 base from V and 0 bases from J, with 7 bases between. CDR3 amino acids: CASSPLEGSNQPQHF. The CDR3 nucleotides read TGTGCCAGCTCACCACTTGAAGGTAGCAATCAGCCCCAGCATTTT. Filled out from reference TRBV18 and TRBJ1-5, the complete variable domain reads NAGVMQNPRHLVRRRGQEARLRCSPMKGHSHVYWYRQLPEEGLKFMVYLQKENIIDESGMPKERFSAEFPKEGPSILRIQQVVRGDSAAYFCASSPLEGSNQPQHFGDGTRLSIL.

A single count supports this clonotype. The CDR3 loop reads CASSRAGGTEAFF. Written as DNA, the CDR3 is TGTGCCAGCAGCAGAGCAGGGGGCACTGAAGCTTTCTTT. The chain recombines TRBV7-3 with TRBJ1-1; 7 bases align to TRBD1. V lost 5 bases and J lost 4; bases outside the gene matches: 4. Per the germline V gene, CDR1 is SGHTA and CDR2 is FQGTGA. This CDR3 has 13 amino acids.

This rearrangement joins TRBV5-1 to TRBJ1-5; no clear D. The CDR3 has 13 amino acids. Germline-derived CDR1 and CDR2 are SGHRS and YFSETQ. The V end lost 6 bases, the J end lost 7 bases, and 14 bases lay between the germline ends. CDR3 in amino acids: CASKLGLDQPQHF. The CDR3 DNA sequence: TGCGCCAGCAAGCTAGGGCTAGACCAGCCCCAGCATTTT. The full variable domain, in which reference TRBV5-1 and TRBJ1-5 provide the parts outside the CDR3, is KAGVTQTPRYLIKTRGQQVTLSCSPISGHRSVSWYQQTPGQGLQFLFEYFSETQRNKGNFPGRFSGRQFSNSRSEMNVSTLELGDSALYLCASKLGLDQPQHFGDGTRLSIL.

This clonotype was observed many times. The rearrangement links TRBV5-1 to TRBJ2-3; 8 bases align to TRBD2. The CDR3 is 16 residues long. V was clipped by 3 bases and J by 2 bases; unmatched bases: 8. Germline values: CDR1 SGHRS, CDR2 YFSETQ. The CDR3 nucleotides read TGCGCCAGCAGCTGGGGGACGGGGGGGGTCACAGATACGCAGTATTTT. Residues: CASSWGTGGVTDTQYF.

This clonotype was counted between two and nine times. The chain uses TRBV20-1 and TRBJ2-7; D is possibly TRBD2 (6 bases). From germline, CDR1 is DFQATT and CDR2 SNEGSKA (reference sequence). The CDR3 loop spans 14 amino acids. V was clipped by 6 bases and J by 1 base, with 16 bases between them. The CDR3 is CSAFAGTASYEQYF. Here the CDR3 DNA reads TGCAGTGCCTTTGCCGGGACTGCATCCTACGAGCAGTACTTC.

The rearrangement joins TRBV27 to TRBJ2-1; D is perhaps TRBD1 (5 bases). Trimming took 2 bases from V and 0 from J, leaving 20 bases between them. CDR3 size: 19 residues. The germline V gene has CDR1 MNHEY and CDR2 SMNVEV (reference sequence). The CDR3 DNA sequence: TGTGCCAGCAGTTTACTGCTGGCGCAGGGTATCGGCTCCTACAATGAGCAGTTCTTC. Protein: CASSLLLAQGIGSYNEQFF.

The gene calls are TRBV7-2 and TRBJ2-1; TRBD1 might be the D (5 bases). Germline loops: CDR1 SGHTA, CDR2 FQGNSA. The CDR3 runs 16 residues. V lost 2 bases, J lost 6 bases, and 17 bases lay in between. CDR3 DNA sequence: TGTGCCAGCAGCTTATTTACAGTTGGGGCACGCAATGAGCAGTTCTTC. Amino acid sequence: CASSLFTVGARNEQFF.

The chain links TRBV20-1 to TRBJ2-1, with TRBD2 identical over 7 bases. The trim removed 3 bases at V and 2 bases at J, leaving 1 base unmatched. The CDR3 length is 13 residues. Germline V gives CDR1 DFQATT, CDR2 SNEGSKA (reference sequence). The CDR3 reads CSASGRTYNEQFF. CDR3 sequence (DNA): TGCAGTGCTAGCGGGAGGACCTACAATGAGCAGTTCTTC.

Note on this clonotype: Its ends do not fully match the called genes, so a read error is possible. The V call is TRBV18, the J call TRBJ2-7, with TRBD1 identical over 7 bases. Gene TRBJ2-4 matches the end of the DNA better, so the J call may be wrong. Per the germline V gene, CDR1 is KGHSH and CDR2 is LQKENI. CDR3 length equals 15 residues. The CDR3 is CASSDPDRATNIQYF. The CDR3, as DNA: TGTGCCAGCTCAGATCCCGACAGGGCCACAAACATTCAGTACTTC.